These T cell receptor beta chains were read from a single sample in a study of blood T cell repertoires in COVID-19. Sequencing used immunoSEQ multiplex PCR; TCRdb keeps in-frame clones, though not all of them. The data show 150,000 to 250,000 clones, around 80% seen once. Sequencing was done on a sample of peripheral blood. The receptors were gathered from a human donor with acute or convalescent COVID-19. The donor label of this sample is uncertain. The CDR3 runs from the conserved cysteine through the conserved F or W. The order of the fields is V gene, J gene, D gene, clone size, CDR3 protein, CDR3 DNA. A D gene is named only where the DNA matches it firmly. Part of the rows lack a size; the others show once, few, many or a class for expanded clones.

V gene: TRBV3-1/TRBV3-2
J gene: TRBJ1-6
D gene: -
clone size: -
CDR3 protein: CASSRGGGNSPLHF
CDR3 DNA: TGTGCCAGCAGCCGCGGGGGCGGCAATTCACCCCTCCACTTT

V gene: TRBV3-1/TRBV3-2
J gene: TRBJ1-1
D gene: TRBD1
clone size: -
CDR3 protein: CASSQEAHSGGTEAFF
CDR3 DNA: TGTGCCAGCAGCCAAGAGGCTCACTCAGGGGGAACTGAAGCTTTCTTT

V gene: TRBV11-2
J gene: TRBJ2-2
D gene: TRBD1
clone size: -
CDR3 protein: CASSSQGAGTGELFF
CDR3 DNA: TGTGCCAGCAGCTCCCAGGGGGCCGGAACCGGGGAGCTGTTTTTT

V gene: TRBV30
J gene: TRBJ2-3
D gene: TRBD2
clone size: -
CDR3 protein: CAWSSGTLMGNTQYF
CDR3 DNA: TGTGCCTGGTCTAGCGGGACCCTCATGGGGAATACGCAGTATTTT

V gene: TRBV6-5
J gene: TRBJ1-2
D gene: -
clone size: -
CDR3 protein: CASTRGGVDYGYTF
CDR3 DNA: TGTGCCAGCACTCGGGGAGGAGTGGACTATGGCTACACCTTC

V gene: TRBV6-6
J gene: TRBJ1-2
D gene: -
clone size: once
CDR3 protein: CASSPETISNYGYTF
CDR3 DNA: TGTGCCAGCAGTCCCGAGACAATTTCCAACTATGGCTACACCTTC

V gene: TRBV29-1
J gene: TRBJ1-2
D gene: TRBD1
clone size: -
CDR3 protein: CSVEGDRGYGYTF
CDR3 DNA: TGCAGCGTTGAAGGAGACAGGGGCTATGGCTACACCTTC

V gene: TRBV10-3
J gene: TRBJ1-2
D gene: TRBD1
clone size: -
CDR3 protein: CAISGDSNGYTF
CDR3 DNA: TGTGCCATCAGTGGGGACAGCAATGGCTACACCTTC

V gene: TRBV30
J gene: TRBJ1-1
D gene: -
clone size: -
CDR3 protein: CAWSSSRRQAFF
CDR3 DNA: TGTGCCTGGAGTTCGAGTAGGCGGCAAGCTTTCTTT

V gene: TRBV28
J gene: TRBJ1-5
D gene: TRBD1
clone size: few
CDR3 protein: CASSFQAGGPQPQHF
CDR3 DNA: TGTGCCAGCAGTTTCCAGGCAGGGGGCCCTCAGCCCCAGCATTTT

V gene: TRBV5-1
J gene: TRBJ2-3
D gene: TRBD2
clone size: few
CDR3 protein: CASSPTGGSGTDTQYF
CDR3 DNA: TGCGCCAGCAGCCCGACGGGGGGTTCCGGCACAGATACGCAGTATTTT

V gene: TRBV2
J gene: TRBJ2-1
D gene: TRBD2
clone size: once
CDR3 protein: CASSERTSGRVSSYNEQFF
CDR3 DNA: TGTGCCAGCAGTGAACGGACTAGCGGGAGGGTTAGCTCCTACAATGAGCAGTTCTTC

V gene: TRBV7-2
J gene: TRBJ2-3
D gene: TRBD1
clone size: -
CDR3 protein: CASSPRVGGIRVYF
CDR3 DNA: TGTGCCAGCAGCCCCCGGGTAGGGGGCATTAGGGTGTATTTT

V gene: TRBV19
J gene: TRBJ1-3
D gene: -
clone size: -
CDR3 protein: CASSITGPASGNTIYF
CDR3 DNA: TGTGCCAGTAGTATCACAGGGCCCGCCTCTGGAAACACCATATATTTT

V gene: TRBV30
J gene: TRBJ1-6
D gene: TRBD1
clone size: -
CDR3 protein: CAWAPQGAAWGSPLHF
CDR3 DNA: TGTGCCTGGGCCCCGCAGGGGGCAGCTTGGGGTTCACCCCTCCACTTT

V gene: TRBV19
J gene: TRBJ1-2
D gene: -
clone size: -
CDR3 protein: CASSTPNRFNYGYTF
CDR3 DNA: TGTGCCAGTAGTACCCCAAACAGGTTTAACTATGGCTACACCTTC

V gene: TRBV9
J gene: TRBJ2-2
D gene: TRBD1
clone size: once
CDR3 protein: CASSPRDSGAPNTGELFF
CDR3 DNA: TGTGCCAGCAGCCCACGGGACAGCGGAGCCCCGAACACCGGGGAGCTGTTTTTT

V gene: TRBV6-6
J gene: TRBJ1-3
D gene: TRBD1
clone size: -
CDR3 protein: CASRDRGTGNTIYF
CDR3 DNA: TGTGCCAGCAGGGACAGGGGTACTGGAAACACCATATATTTT

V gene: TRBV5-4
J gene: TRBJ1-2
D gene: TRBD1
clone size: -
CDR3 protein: CASSRGAQGADGYTF
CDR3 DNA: TGTGCCAGCAGCCGGGGGGCCCAGGGGGCGGATGGCTACACCTTC

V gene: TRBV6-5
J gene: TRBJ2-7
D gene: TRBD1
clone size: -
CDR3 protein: CASQGQGAAYEQYF
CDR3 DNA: TGTGCCAGCCAGGGACAGGGGGCAGCGTACGAGCAGTACTTC

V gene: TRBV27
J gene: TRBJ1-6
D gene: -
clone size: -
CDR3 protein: CASSAAMSSYNSPLHF
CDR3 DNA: TGTGCCAGCAGCGCTGCCATGAGCTCCTATAATTCACCCCTCCACTTT

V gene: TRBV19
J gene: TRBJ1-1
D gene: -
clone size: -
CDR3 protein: CASSIDGGYTEAFF
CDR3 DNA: TGTGCCAGTAGTATAGACGGAGGGTACACTGAAGCTTTCTTT

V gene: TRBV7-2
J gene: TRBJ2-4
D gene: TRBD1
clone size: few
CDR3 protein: CASSPGPGGNIQYF
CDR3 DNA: TGTGCCAGCAGCCCTGGGCCAGGGGGTAACATTCAGTACTTC

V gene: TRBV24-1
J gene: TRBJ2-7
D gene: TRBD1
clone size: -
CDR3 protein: CATSDFSTGDYEQYF
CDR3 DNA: TGTGCCACCAGTGATTTCTCGACAGGGGACTACGAGCAGTACTTC

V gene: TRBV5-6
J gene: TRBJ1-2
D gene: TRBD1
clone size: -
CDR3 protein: CASSSDRARGYTF
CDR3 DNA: TGTGCCAGCAGCTCAGACAGGGCGCGGGGCTACACCTTC

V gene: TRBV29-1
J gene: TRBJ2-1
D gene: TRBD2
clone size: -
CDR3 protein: CSLGTSGTEQFF
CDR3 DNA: TGCAGCTTGGGGACTAGCGGGACTGAGCAGTTCTTC

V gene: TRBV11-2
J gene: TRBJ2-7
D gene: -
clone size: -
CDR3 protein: CASSLTPGTPHF
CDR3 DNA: TGTGCCAGCAGCTTAACCCCCGGGACACCCCACTTC

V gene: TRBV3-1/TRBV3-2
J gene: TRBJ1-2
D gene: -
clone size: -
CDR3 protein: CASSQGGYGGYGYTF
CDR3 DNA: TGTGCCAGCAGCCAAGGCGGTTACGGTGGCTATGGCTACACCTTC

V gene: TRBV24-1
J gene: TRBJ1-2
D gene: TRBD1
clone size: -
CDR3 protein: CATSDPGQGYGYTF
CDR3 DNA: TGTGCCACCAGTGATCCGGGACAGGGATATGGCTACACCTTC

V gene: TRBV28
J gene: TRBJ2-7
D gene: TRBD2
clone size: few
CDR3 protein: CASSTREGFSYEQYF
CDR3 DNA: TGTGCCAGCAGTACGAGGGAGGGTTTTTCCTACGAGCAGTACTTC

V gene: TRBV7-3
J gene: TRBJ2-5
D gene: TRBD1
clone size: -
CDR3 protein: CASSFQGGLGETQYF
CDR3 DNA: TGTGCCAGCAGCTTCCAAGGGGGCCTCGGGGAGACCCAGTACTTC

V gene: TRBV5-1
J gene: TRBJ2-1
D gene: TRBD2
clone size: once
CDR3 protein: CASSWPSGRAGEQFF
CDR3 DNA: TGCGCCAGCAGCTGGCCTAGCGGGAGGGCCGGTGAGCAGTTCTTC

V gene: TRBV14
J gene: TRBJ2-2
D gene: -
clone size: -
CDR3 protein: CASRSGVNTGELFF
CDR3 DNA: TGTGCCAGCAGAAGCGGTGTTAACACCGGGGAGCTGTTTTTT

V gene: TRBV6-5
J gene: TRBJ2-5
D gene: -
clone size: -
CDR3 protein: CASRRKVSETQYF
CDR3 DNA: TGTGCCAGCAGGCGGAAGGTTTCAGAGACCCAGTACTTC

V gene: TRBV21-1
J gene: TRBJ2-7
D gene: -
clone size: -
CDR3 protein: CASKTGQYF
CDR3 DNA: TGTGCCAGTAAGACAGGACAGTACTTC

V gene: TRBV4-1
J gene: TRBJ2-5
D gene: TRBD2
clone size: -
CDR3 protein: CASSQDRREWGKTQYF
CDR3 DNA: TGCGCCAGCAGCCAAGATCGGCGGGAGTGGGGGAAGACCCAGTACTTC

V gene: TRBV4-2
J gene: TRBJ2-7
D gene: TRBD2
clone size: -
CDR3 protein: CASGSDLAAPYEQYF
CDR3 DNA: TGTGCCAGCGGGTCTGATCTAGCGGCCCCCTACGAGCAGTACTTC

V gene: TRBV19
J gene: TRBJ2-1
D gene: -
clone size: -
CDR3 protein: CASSSEAAASRFF
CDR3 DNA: TGTGCCAGTAGTTCGGAAGCAGCCGCTAGTCGGTTCTTC

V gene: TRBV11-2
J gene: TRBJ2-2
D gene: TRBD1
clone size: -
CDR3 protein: CASSSPGQGANLVTGELFF
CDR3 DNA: TGTGCCAGCAGCTCGCCGGGACAGGGGGCGAATCTGGTGACCGGGGAGCTGTTTTTT

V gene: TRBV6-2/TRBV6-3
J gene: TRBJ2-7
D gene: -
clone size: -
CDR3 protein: CASSYSVGPYEQYF
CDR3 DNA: TGTGCCAGCAGTTACTCGGTCGGTCCCTACGAGCAGTACTTC

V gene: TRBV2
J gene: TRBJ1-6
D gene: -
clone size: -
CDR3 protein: CASSGQGPNSPLHF
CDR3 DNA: TGTGCCAGCAGTGGGCAGGGGCCCAATTCACCCCTCCACTTT

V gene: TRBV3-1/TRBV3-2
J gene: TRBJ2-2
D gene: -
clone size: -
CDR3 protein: CASSPPGLNTGELFF
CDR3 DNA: TGTGCCAGCAGCCCACCGGGACTCAACACCGGGGAGCTGTTTTTT

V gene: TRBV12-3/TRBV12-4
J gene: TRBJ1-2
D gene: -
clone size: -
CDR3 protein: CASRKDSGYGYTF
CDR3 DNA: TGTGCCAGCAGGAAGGACAGTGGGTATGGCTACACCTTC

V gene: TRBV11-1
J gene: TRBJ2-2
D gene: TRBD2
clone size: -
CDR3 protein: CASSRTTSGRFRELFF
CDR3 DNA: TGTGCCAGCAGCCGTACGACTAGCGGGAGGTTCCGGGAGCTGTTTTTT

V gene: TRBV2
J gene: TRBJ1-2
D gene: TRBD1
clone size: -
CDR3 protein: CAKTGGYGYTF
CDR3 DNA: TGTGCCAAGACAGGGGGGTATGGCTACACCTTC

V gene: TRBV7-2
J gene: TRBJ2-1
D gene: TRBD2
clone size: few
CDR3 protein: CASSLALRGTSGGEFF
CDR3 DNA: TGTGCCAGCAGCTTAGCGTTACGGGGGACTAGTGGTGGGGAGTTCTTC

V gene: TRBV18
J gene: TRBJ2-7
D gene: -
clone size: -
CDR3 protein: CASSPNPGNEYEQYF
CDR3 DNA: TGTGCCAGCTCACCAAATCCAGGGAACGAATACGAGCAGTACTTC

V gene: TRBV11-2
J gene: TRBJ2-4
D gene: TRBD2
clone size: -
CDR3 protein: CASSSGASGSRIPIQYF
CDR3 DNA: TGTGCCAGCAGCTCCGGGGCTAGCGGGTCCAGGATCCCCATTCAGTACTTC

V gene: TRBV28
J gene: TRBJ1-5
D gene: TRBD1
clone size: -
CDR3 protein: CASSFDRGRNQPQHF
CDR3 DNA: TGTGCCAGCAGTTTCGACAGGGGGCGGAATCAGCCCCAGCATTTT